This TCR beta chain was recorded in a study of blood T cell repertoires in COVID-19. Study-wide background: Both acute and convalescent COVID-19 samples were obtained from the United States, Italy and Spain.

Per germline, CDR1 SGHAT and CDR2 FQNNGV. This CDR3 contains 17 residues. V gave up 1 base and J gave up 0 bases, with 15 bases separating them. The protocol was immunoSEQ multiplex PCR, while the TCRdb copy is restricted to in-frame clones and leaves out a portion. The table records about 130,000 clones, over 75% of them present only once. The source is a woman of 80 years or more with acute or convalescent COVID-19. V usage is TRBV11-2 and J usage is TRBJ1-2; tentatively, D is TRBD1 (6 bases). Material: peripheral blood. Here the CDR3 reads CASSLAPGTRTNYGYTF. In DNA form, the CDR3 reads TGTGCCAGCAGCTTAGCTCCAGGGACACGCACTAACTATGGCTACACCTTC.